Listed below are T cell receptor beta chains from one sample, sequenced in a study of T cell responses to AZD1222 COVID-19 vaccine. Assay used: immunoSEQ multiplex PCR; TCRdb lists only in-frame clones, some missing. Of more than 95,000 clones in the sample, around 92% were seen once. Sequenced here: peripheral blood, sampled on day 0 of AZD1222 vaccination. These receptors were taken from an adult in good health. Both conserved end residues are part of each CDR3. Each record gives: J gene, D gene, V gene, clone size, CDR3 protein, CDR3 DNA. A D gene is named only where the DNA matches it firmly. Only some rows state a clone size, as once, few, many or a class for expanded clones.

TRBJ1-5 . TRBV28 . CASSSSGLTNQPQHF TGTGCCAGCAGTTCCTCAGGACTTACCAATCAGCCCCAGCATTTT
TRBJ1-2 . TRBV28 . CASSLEGGTGRAYGYTF TGTGCCAGCAGTTTGGAGGGGGGAACAGGCAGGGCCTATGGCTACACCTTC
TRBJ1-2 . TRBV2 . CASNANYGYTF TGTGCCAGCAACGCTAACTATGGCTACACCTTC
TRBJ2-3 TRBD2 TRBV27 . CASRNYLAGGRADTQYF TGTGCCAGCAGGAACTACCTAGCGGGTGGAAGGGCAGATACGCAGTATTTT
TRBJ2-7 . TRBV7-8 . CASSLGVGQLPYEQYF TGTGCCAGCAGCTTAGGAGTGGGTCAGCTGCCCTACGAGCAGTACTTC
TRBJ1-1 . TRBV9 . CASSGREGHTEAFF TGTGCCAGCAGCGGGAGGGAGGGACACACTGAAGCTTTCTTT
TRBJ2-1 TRBD1 TRBV5-1 . CASSLNRGPYNEQFF TGCGCCAGCAGCTTGAACAGGGGGCCTTACAATGAGCAGTTCTTC
TRBJ1-2 TRBD1 TRBV28 . CASRGQGANYGYTF TGTGCCAGCAGGGGACAGGGGGCGAACTATGGCTACACCTTC
TRBJ1-6 TRBD1 TRBV5-1 . CASSSITGGTNSPLHF TGCGCCAGCAGCTCCATTACAGGGGGTACAAATTCACCCCTCCACTTT
TRBJ2-6 . TRBV19 . CASSMGGSGANVLTF TGTGCCAGTAGTATGGGAGGTTCTGGGGCCAACGTCCTGACTTTC
TRBJ1-4 TRBD1 TRBV19 . CASTRTGAKSTNEKLFF TGTGCCAGTACCCGGACAGGGGCGAAGTCAACTAATGAAAAACTGTTTTTT
TRBJ2-3 TRBD2 TRBV2 . CASSEREGDTDTQYF TGTGCCAGCAGTGAGCGGGAGGGAGACACAGATACGCAGTATTTT
TRBJ2-2 TRBD1 TRBV7-3 . CASSSTTGVDTGELFF TGTGCCAGCAGCTCGACGACAGGGGTGGACACCGGGGAGCTGTTTTTT
TRBJ1-6 . TRBV6-2/TRBV6-3 . CASSAGALWPPLHF TGTGCCAGCAGTGCCGGAGCCCTTTGGCCACCCCTCCACTTT
TRBJ1-4 TRBD1 TRBV5-4 once CASSSRDRDEKLFF TGTGCCAGCAGCTCCCGGGACAGGGACGAAAAACTGTTTTTT
TRBJ2-7 TRBD2 TRBV4-2 . CASSQDGVAGGLREQYF TGTGCCAGCAGCCAAGATGGGGTAGCGGGGGGCCTTCGGGAGCAGTACTTC
TRBJ2-3 . TRBV20-1 once CSASKGVQGTQYF TGCAGTGCTAGTAAAGGGGTTCAGGGTACGCAGTATTTT
TRBJ2-5 . TRBV18 . CASSPEETQYF TGTGCCAGCTCACCCGAGGAGACCCAGTACTTC
TRBJ1-6 . TRBV19 once CASTGRGNNSPLHF TGTGCCAGTACCGGAAGGGGGAATAATTCACCCCTCCACTTT
TRBJ2-2 . TRBV7-9 . CASSFTGELFF TGTGCCAGCAGCTTCACCGGGGAGCTGTTTTTT
TRBJ1-6 TRBD1 TRBV10-2 . CASRADRSSYNSPLHF TGCGCCAGCAGGGCGGACAGGAGCTCCTATAATTCACCCCTCCACTTT
TRBJ1-6 TRBD1 TRBV5-4 . CASSLDRGISSPLHF TGTGCCAGCAGCTTGGACAGGGGAATTAGTTCACCCCTCCACTTT
TRBJ2-3 TRBD2 TRBV7-2 . CASSVSSGGTDTQYF TGTGCCAGCAGCGTCTCTAGCGGGGGCACAGATACGCAGTATTTT
TRBJ2-5 . TRBV24-1 . CATSGPPSATVVGGETQYF TGTGCCACCAGTGGCCCTCCCTCGGCTACGGTGGTCGGAGGGGAGACCCAGTACTTC
TRBJ2-7 . TRBV27 . CASSSALRYEQYF TGTGCCAGCAGTTCCGCCCTGCGGTACGAGCAGTACTTC
TRBJ2-3 TRBD2 TRBV2 . CASSPGSGSTYTQYF TGTGCCAGCAGCCCAGGCAGCGGGAGTACCTATACGCAGTATTTT
TRBJ1-5 TRBD1 TRBV6-1 . CASSAAPGQPNQPQHF TGTGCCAGCAGTGCAGCCCCGGGACAGCCCAATCAGCCCCAGCATTTT
TRBJ1-2 TRBD1 TRBV27 . CASSHRPGQMYGFMGYTF TGTGCCAGCAGCCACAGACCGGGACAGATGTATGGGTTTATGGGCTACACCTTC
TRBJ2-1 . TRBV10-3 . CAIMPRAGMNEQFF TGTGCCATCATGCCAAGGGCGGGGATGAATGAGCAGTTCTTC
TRBJ2-1 . TRBV7-9 . CASSLVGIYNEQFF TGTGCCAGCAGCTTAGTGGGCATTTACAATGAGCAGTTCTTC
TRBJ1-2 . TRBV18 . CASSLGDYGYTF TGTGCCAGCTCACTGGGGGACTATGGCTACACCTTC
TRBJ1-2 . TRBV5-1 . CASSPGEGKAGYTF TGCGCCAGCAGCCCCGGGGAGGGGAAAGCTGGCTACACCTTC
TRBJ2-7 . TRBV5-4 . CASSLTDRAEQYF TGTGCCAGCAGCTTGACCGACAGAGCCGAGCAGTACTTC
TRBJ1-2 . TRBV29-1 . CSVGNSRAERTF TGCAGCGTTGGTAATAGTAGGGCGGAACGCACCTTC
TRBJ1-2 . TRBV28 . CASRLPSGGGYTF TGTGCCAGCAGACTACCTTCTGGCGGAGGCTACACCTTC